This T cell receptor (beta chain) came from a study of regulatory T cells in long-lasting Graves disease. General study points: Less diverse TCR repertoires were seen in persistent Graves' patients than in newly diagnosed ones. Exclusively peripheral blood, rather than thyroid tissue, was studied.

This clonotype was seen repeatedly, ten times or more. Its antigen is unknown. CDR3 length: 12 residues. Trimming left V 3 bases short and J 8 bases short, with 10 bases between. In germline, CDR1 is MNHEY, CDR2 SVGAGI. Combining iRepertoire HTBI primers with Arm-PCR of CDR3 regions, the authors built TCR beta libraries. Using its own MiXCR run on the multiplex PCR reads, TCRdb lists one record per CDR3 protein. The table records hundreds of thousands of distinct CDR3 sequences, about 19% of them present only once. Indicated time point: persistent/refractory GD, antithyroid drugs over 5 years with positive TRAb. PBMC RNA served as the TCR library source. Diagnosing Graves' disease relied on the American Thyroid Association guidelines.

Material: peripheral blood mononuclear cells (PBMCs), obtained when the disease was refractory, from a patient treated with antithyroid drugs. The chain employs TRBV6-5 and TRBJ1-2; the D is unclear. This receptor was taken from a female donor with Graves disease. The CDR3 protein is CASSYHEGGYTF. CDR3 DNA sequence: TGTGCCAGCAGTTATCATGAGGGCGGCTACACCTTC.